This entry lists 26 T cell receptor beta chains sequenced from one sample in a study of cytomegalovirus exposure and HLA in healthy donors. Primers for the PCR totalled 60 Vbeta and 13 Jbeta. Sequenced by immunoSEQ multiplex PCR; TCRdb stores in-frame clones only, minus some. The repertoire holds 110,000 to 150,000 clones, around a tenth seen once, with about 2% in the top ten. Sequenced sample: PBMCs. These receptors were obtained from a male donor in good health and CMV-seronegative.

The chain joins TRBV4-3 to TRBJ2-2; 7 bases map to TRBD2. The V segment lost 0 bases and the J segment 7 bases; nucleotides outside the gene matches: 11. Germline CDR1 is LGHNA and CDR2 is YSLEER. The CDR3 loop spans 17 amino acids. DNA of the CDR3: TGCGCCAGCAGCCAAGATAGGGCTAGCGGCAACGGCGGGGAGCTGTTTTTT. Amino acid sequence: CASSQDRASGNGGELFF.

In its sample, this clone was seen a few times. As DNA, the CDR3 is TGCGCCAGCAGCTTTCGAGCGGGAGGGGTGAACACCGGGGAGCTGTTTTTT. It codes for CASSFRAGGVNTGELFF. The V gene is TRBV5-1, the J gene TRBJ2-2, with 10 bases that match TRBD2. Germline loops: CDR1 SGHRS, CDR2 YFSETQ. With 2 bases clipped from V and 1 base from J, the junction kept 5 bases outside the gene matches. The CDR3 contains 17 residues.

V gene TRBV19 combines with J gene TRBJ1-3; 7 positions agree with TRBD1. The trim removed 6 bases at V and 0 bases at J, leaving 8 bases unmatched. This CDR3 is built from 16 residues. Germline loops: CDR1 LNHDA, CDR2 SQIVND (reference sequence). CDR3 residues: CASSTDRVNSGNTIYF. CDR3 sequence (DNA): TGTGCCAGTAGCACCGACAGGGTTAACTCTGGAAACACCATATATTTT. Full variable domain (missing parts from reference TRBV19 and TRBJ1-3): DGGITQSPKYLFRKEGQNVTLSCEQNLNHDAMYWYRQDPGQGLRLIYYSQIVNDFQKGDIAEGYSVSREKKESFPLTVTSAQKNPTAFYLCASSTDRVNSGNTIYFGEGSWLTVV.

The V call is TRBV6-6, the J call TRBJ2-7; TRBD1 matches 10 bases. There are 16 residues in the CDR3. CDR1 MNHNY and CDR2 SVGAGI come from the germline V gene (reference sequence). Unmatched junction bases numbered 16, after V lost 7 bases and J lost 7 bases. This CDR3 reads CASTQGLGQGTGEQYF. The DNA of the CDR3 is TGTGCCAGCACTCAAGGATTGGGACAGGGGACGGGGGAGCAGTACTTC.

This chain connects TRBV7-9 to TRBJ1-1, with D hard to call. Germline V gene data show CDR1 as SEHNR and CDR2 as FQNEAQ (reference sequence). There are 14 residues in the CDR3. V lost 3 bases to trimming and J lost 1 base, with 9 bases between them. The CDR3 coding sequence is TGTGCCAGCAGCTTGGGCCAGTCGAACACTGAAGCTTTCTTT. Amino acids: CASSLGQSNTEAFF.

The J gene is TRBJ1-3, the V gene TRBV4-3, with D hard to call. Trimming pared 0 bases from V and 7 bases from J, leaving 16 bases between. The V gene's germline CDR1 is LGHNA and CDR2 YSLEER. The CDR3 covers 16 residues. The CDR3: CASSQELAERVNTIYF. The CDR3 DNA reads TGCGCCAGCAGCCAAGAGTTGGCAGAGCGGGTGAACACCATATATTTT.

The chain couples TRBV6-1 to TRBJ2-5; 7 bases align to TRBD2. Germline-derived CDR1 and CDR2 are MNHNS and SASEGT. The CDR3 totals 14 residues. J lost 2 bases, V lost 4 bases, and 4 bases had no gene match. The CDR3 DNA reads as TGTGCCAGCAGTGTTTGGACTAGTCAAGAGACCCAGTACTTC. This gives the protein CASSVWTSQETQYF.

This clone was seen only a few times. The chain joins TRBV9 to TRBJ2-7; unclear D gene. Germline loops: CDR1 SGDLS, CDR2 YYNGEE. This CDR3 has 15 residues. With 1 base removed from V and 2 bases from J, the gap between germline ends came to 13 bases. In nucleotides, the CDR3 is TGTGCCAGCAGCGTATCAGGTGGGTCGGCCTACGAGCAGTACTTC. Translating it yields CASSVSGGSAYEQYF. Based on the CDR3 plus reference TRBV9 and TRBJ2-7, the full variable domain is DSGVTQTPKHLITATGQRVTLRCSPRSGDLSVYWYQQSLDQGLQFLIQYYNGEERAKGNILERFSAQQFPDLHSELNLSSLELGDSALYFCASSVSGGSAYEQYFGPGTRLTVT.

The table lists this clone with a few counts. CDR3 residues: CASSSLAGGYNEQFF. The CDR3 bases are TGTGCCAGCAGTTCCTTAGCGGGGGGCTACAATGAGCAGTTCTTC. This chain joins TRBV28 and TRBJ2-1; 10 bases agree with TRBD2. Germline CDR1 is MDHEN and CDR2 is SYDVKM. The V and J ends lost 4 bases and 3 bases, in that order; junction bases with no gene match: 3. There are 15 residues in the CDR3.

This clone was detected only a few times. The gene calls are TRBV6-1 and TRBJ1-2, with 8 bases aligning to TRBD1. Trimming took 2 bases from V and 2 from J; bases not matched to a gene: 4. Germline V gene sequence: CDR1 MNHNS, CDR2 SASEGT. The CDR3 covers 15 residues. CDR3 DNA sequence: TGTGCCAGCAGTGAACAGGGGGCCCCCAACTATGGCTACACCTTC. As protein: CASSEQGAPNYGYTF.

The rearrangement joins TRBV4-2 to TRBJ2-7, with D maybe TRBD1 (7 bases). The CDR3 is 16 amino acids. Germline V lookup: CDR1 LGHNA, CDR2 YNFKEQ. Trimming took off 0 bases at V and 5 bases at J, with 17 bases between the two ends. DNA of the CDR3: TGTGCCAGCAGCCAAGACCCTTGGGCAGGGGGGAACGAGCAGTACTTC. It specifies CASSQDPWAGGNEQYF.

This clone turned up a few times. The chain joins TRBV28 to TRBJ1-4; TRBD1 matches at 10 bases. Per germline, CDR1 MDHEN and CDR2 SYDVKM. There are 17 residues in the CDR3. Trimming cost V 5 bases and J 6 bases; bases outside gene matches: 12. The CDR3 DNA reads as TGTGCCAGCAGTCCCTCACTATCGACAGGGGGCGATGAAAAACTGTTTTTT. Protein: CASSPSLSTGGDEKLFF.

This clone was picked up a small number of times. The gene calls are TRBV14 and TRBJ1-2; TRBD1 agrees at 10 bases. This CDR3 has 14 residues. From germline, CDR1 is SGHDN and CDR2 FVKESK. J lost 4 bases, V lost 5 bases, and 4 bases had no gene match. This CDR3 is CASSTRTGGYGYTF. CDR3 nucleotides: TGTGCCAGCAGCACCCGGACAGGGGGCTATGGCTACACCTTC.

The chain has TRBV12-5 and TRBJ1-1, with D possibly being TRBD1 (6 bases). The CDR3 has 13 amino acids. Germline CDR1 LGHNT, CDR2 FRNRAP. The V gene lost 5 bases and the J gene lost 5 bases, with 12 bases spanning the gap. CDR3: CASGLKGGTEAFF. The CDR3 region has the DNA TGTGCTAGTGGTCTAAAAGGGGGAACTGAAGCTTTCTTT.

This clone has at least ten counts. The rearrangement uses TRBV6-6 and TRBJ1-4; TRBD1 might be the D (5 bases). The germline V and J ends were trimmed by 2 bases and 4 bases, with 8 bases remaining between them. This CDR3 is built from 14 residues. Germline V CDR1 and CDR2: MNHNY, SVGAGI (reference sequence). DNA for the CDR3: TGTGCCAGCAGTTACGCAGGGAATAATGAAAAACTGTTTTTT. Its protein product is CASSYAGNNEKLFF.

V usage is TRBV14 and J usage is TRBJ1-1, with TRBD1 matching over 9 bases. The CDR3 is 15 amino acids. Germline V gene data show CDR1 as SGHDN and CDR2 as FVKESK. Trimming cost V 4 bases and J 6 bases; bases outside gene matches: 9. The CDR3, as DNA: TGTGCCAGCAGCCGCCTTGGACAGGGGCCCGCTGAAGCTTTCTTT. This sequence encodes CASSRLGQGPAEAFF.

V is TRBV7-9 and J is TRBJ2-7; 8 bases map to TRBD2. V lost 5 bases and J lost 4; bases outside the gene matches: 10. The CDR3 has 15 residues. In germline, CDR1 is SEHNR, CDR2 FQNEAQ (reference sequence). CDR3 in amino acids: CASSLLRGRTYEQYF. In DNA form, the CDR3 reads TGTGCCAGCAGCCTCTTACGCGGGAGGACGTACGAGCAGTACTTC. The full variable domain, in which reference TRBV7-9 and TRBJ2-7 provide the parts outside the CDR3, is DTGVSQNPRHKITKRGQNVTFRCDPISEHNRLYWYRQTLGQGPEFLTYFQNEAQLEKSRLLSDRFSAERPKGSFSTLEIQRTEQGDSAMYLCASSLLRGRTYEQYFGPGTRLTVT.

This clone appeared a few times. This chain joins TRBV7-2 and TRBJ2-3; 11 bases line up with TRBD2. After removal of 5 bases from V and 0 bases from J, the junction contained 7 bases not matched to a gene. The CDR3 sequence is 17 residues long. The germline V gene has CDR1 SGHTA and CDR2 FQGNSA. The CDR3 DNA is TGTGCCAGCAGCACACCGACTAGCGGGACTAGCACAGATACGCAGTATTTT. This encodes CASSTPTSGTSTDTQYF. Filled out from reference TRBV7-2 and TRBJ2-3, the complete variable domain reads GAGVSQSPSNKVTEKGKDVELRCDPISGHTALYWYRQSLGQGLEFLIYFQGNSAPDKSGLPSDRFSAERTGGSVSTLTIQRTQQEDSAVYLCASSTPTSGTSTDTQYFGPGTRLTVL.

This clone came up a few times. This sequence joins TRBV5-1 and TRBJ2-3, with a possible D match to TRBD2 (6 bases). This CDR3 region has 16 residues. Germline V gives CDR1 SGHRS, CDR2 YFSETQ. Trimming took 4 bases from V and 3 from J, leaving 18 bases between them. Written as DNA, the CDR3 is TGCGCCAGCAGCCCCTCTGGTGGCGGGACGACAGATACGCAGTATTTT. Amino acids: CASSPSGGGTTDTQYF. Complete variable domain (other parts from reference TRBV5-1 and TRBJ2-3): KAGVTQTPRYLIKTRGQQVTLSCSPISGHRSVSWYQQTPGQGLQFLFEYFSETQRNKGNFPGRFSGRQFSNSRSEMNVSTLELGDSALYLCASSPSGGGTTDTQYFGPGTRLTVL.

This clone was recorded a few times. V gene TRBV7-9 combines with J gene TRBJ2-7, with 10 bases fitting TRBD2. The CDR3 sequence is 16 residues long. Germline V gene data show CDR1 as SEHNR and CDR2 as FQNEAQ (reference sequence). V trimming: 5 bases; J trimming: 1 base; junction bases outside the gene matches: 8. Here the CDR3 DNA reads TGTGCCAGCAGCCTGGGTACTAGCGGGACATCCTACGAGCAGTACTTC. Translated, it gives CASSLGTSGTSYEQYF.

The chain recombines TRBV6-6 with TRBJ1-1, with 8 bases lining up with TRBD1. The CDR3 loop spans 12 amino acids. V shed 4 bases and J 13 bases; nucleotides not matched to a gene: 8. Germline V lookup: CDR1 MNHNY, CDR2 SVGAGI (reference sequence). As DNA, the CDR3 is TGTGCCAGCAGTTTGCAGGACAGGGAGGGTTTCTTT. Translation gives CASSLQDREGFF.

This clone was observed a few times. The rearrangement links TRBV29-1 to TRBJ2-3, with D possibly matching TRBD2 (6 bases). The V and J ends lost 7 bases and 4 bases respectively, with 15 bases between them. CDR1 and CDR2 from the germline V gene are SQVTM and ANQGSEA. The CDR3 has 13 amino acids. The CDR3 here is CSGRGPPPDTQYF. The CDR3, as DNA: TGCAGCGGGCGGGGACCCCCCCCAGATACGCAGTATTTT.

The rearrangement joins TRBV6-6 to TRBJ1-1; 7 bases fit TRBD1. The CDR3 extends over 14 amino acids. Germline V gene data show CDR1 as MNHNY and CDR2 as SVGAGI (reference sequence). Unmatched junction bases numbered 6, after V lost 5 bases and J lost 3 bases. The CDR3 nucleotides are TGTGCCAGCAGTATGGCAGGGGGATACACTGAAGCTTTCTTT. Translated, it gives CASSMAGGYTEAFF.

The rearrangement links TRBV6-5 to TRBJ2-7, with a tentative D call TRBD1 (6 bases). The CDR3 sequence is 14 residues long. Germline V gene lookup returns CDR1 MNHEY and CDR2 SVGAGI. The V end was cut by 0 bases, the J end by 6 bases, with 12 bases between. The CDR3 nucleotides are TGTGCCAGCAGTTACTCGGCTTCAGGGGTCGAGCAGTACTTC. Encoded protein: CASSYSASGVEQYF.

This clone was seen a few times. This chain connects TRBV29-1 to TRBJ2-1; weak D call: TRBD2 (6 bases). Per the germline V gene, CDR1 is SQVTM and CDR2 is ANQGSEA. The ends were cut back, 1 base at V and 10 bases at J, with 8 bases in the middle. This CDR3 is 11 amino acids long. Written as DNA, the CDR3 is TGCAGCGTTGAAGGACTAGTAGAGCAGTTCTTC. Its protein product is CSVEGLVEQFF.

The rearrangement joins TRBV7-9 to TRBJ1-6; 12 bases are shared with TRBD1. Germline V gives CDR1 SEHNR, CDR2 FQNEAQ (reference sequence). This CDR3 is 17 amino acids long. V shed 5 bases and J 6 bases; nucleotides not matched to a gene: 8. Written as DNA, the CDR3 is TGTGCCAGCAGCAAAACGGGACAGGGGGCCTTTAATTCACCCCTCCACTTT. This gives the protein CASSKTGQGAFNSPLHF. Supplemented by reference TRBV7-9 and TRBJ1-6, the full variable domain reads DTGVSQNPRHKITKRGQNVTFRCDPISEHNRLYWYRQTLGQGPEFLTYFQNEAQLEKSRLLSDRFSAERPKGSFSTLEIQRTEQGDSAMYLCASSKTGQGAFNSPLHFGNGTRLTVT.